These T cell receptor beta chains were read from a single sample in a study of vaccination effects on CD4 cells after COVID-19. Their antigen targets remain unknown. TCRdb's table, derived via immunoSEQ multiplex PCR, lists solely in-frame clones and lacks some. The sample records about 24,000 clones, over 60% being singletons. The sequencing here drew on CD4+ T cells from PBMCs cultured with HCoV-NL63 spike peptides, taken before COVID-19 vaccination. These receptors were collected from a human donor who received a COVID-19 vaccine. The CDR3 runs from the conserved cysteine through the conserved F or W. The D gene is left open where the match is weak. Clone size appears in some rows only: once, few, many, or a class for an expanded clone.

cdr3_nt cdr3_aa v_call clone_size j_call d_call
TGTGCCAGCAGTCAAAGCACAGATACGCAGTATTTT CASSQSTDTQYF TRBV6-5 . TRBJ2-3 .
TGCGCCAGCAGCTTAACCACAGGACCGAGCTCCTACAATGAGCAGTTCTTC CASSLTTGPSSYNEQFF TRBV5-1 . TRBJ2-1 .
TGCAGCGTTGAAGGCTTAGGGACTAGCGGGGACTACGAGCAGTACTTC CSVEGLGTSGDYEQYF TRBV29-1 . TRBJ2-7 TRBD2
TGTGCCAGTAGTCTAGGACCACCTTGGGGCTCCTACGAGCAGTACTTC CASSLGPPWGSYEQYF TRBV19 once TRBJ2-7 .
TGTGCCAGCAGTGACACCGAAGAGCGGGGATACAATGAGCAGTTCTTC CASSDTEERGYNEQFF TRBV6-4 . TRBJ2-1 TRBD2
TGTGCTAGTGGTTTGGACAGGAACACTGAAGCTTTCTTT CASGLDRNTEAFF TRBV12-5 . TRBJ1-1 .
TGTGCCAGCAGTCCTAGTCTAGGTGGCTACACCTTC CASSPSLGGYTF TRBV27 . TRBJ1-2 .
TGTGCCATCAGTGGGATCGGAGGCACAGATACGCAGTATTTT CAISGIGGTDTQYF TRBV10-3 . TRBJ2-3 .
TGTGCCAGCAGTTGGGACAATGAGCAGTTCTTC CASSWDNEQFF TRBV12-3/TRBV12-4 . TRBJ2-1 .
TGTGCCAGCAGTCTGGGGGGGGGCAATCAGCCCCAGCATTTT CASSLGGGNQPQHF TRBV5-6 . TRBJ1-5 .
TGCGCCAGCAGCTTTGGTCAGGGGGCCAATGAGCAGTTCTTC CASSFGQGANEQFF TRBV5-1 . TRBJ2-1 TRBD1
TGTGCCAGCAGCCAAGAATTCGGGGTGGGGACCGGGGAGCTGTTTTTT CASSQEFGVGTGELFF TRBV14 . TRBJ2-2 .
TGTGCCAGCAGTGCTGAAGGACAGGCGTATACACCCCTCCACTTT CASSAEGQAYTPLHF TRBV2 . TRBJ1-6 TRBD1
TGTGCCAGCAGCTTGTCCCAGGCTTCTAACTATGGCTACACCTTC CASSLSQASNYGYTF TRBV5-4 . TRBJ1-2 .
TGTGCCAGCAGCTTAGTTACGGGAGGAAGCTACAATGAGCAGTTCTTC CASSLVTGGSYNEQFF TRBV11-2 . TRBJ2-1 TRBD2
TGTGCCAGTAGTATGGCCGGGAGGAGTGGCACTGAAGCTTTCTTT CASSMAGRSGTEAFF TRBV19 . TRBJ1-1 .
TGTGCCAGCAGTGAAGCCCGACAGGGGGCTAACCCCCTAAGGGAAAAACTGTTTTTT CASSEARQGANPLREKLFF TRBV6-1 few TRBJ1-4 TRBD1
TGCGCCAGCAGCCAACAGGGGGAAGGGGAATATGGCTACACCTTC CASSQQGEGEYGYTF TRBV4-1 . TRBJ1-2 TRBD1
TGCGCCAGCAGCTTCAATACAGTAGGAGAAAAACTGTTTTTT CASSFNTVGEKLFF TRBV5-1 . TRBJ1-4 .
TGTGCCAGCAGTGATCTGCGGGGGGGCCTGGAGACCCAGTACTTC CASSDLRGGLETQYF TRBV2 . TRBJ2-5 TRBD2
TGCAGCGTTGAGGACACTAACTATGGCTACACCTTC CSVEDTNYGYTF TRBV29-1 . TRBJ1-2 .
TGTGCCAGCAGTTTGGGACAACTCAATCAGCCCCAGCATTTT CASSLGQLNQPQHF TRBV6-6 . TRBJ1-5 .
TGTGCCAGCAGTCTGAAGGGGACCGGGGAGCTGTTTTTT CASSLKGTGELFF TRBV6-5 . TRBJ2-2 .
TGTGCCAGCAGCAGCCGGACAGGAAGACAAGAGACCCAGTACTTC CASSSRTGRQETQYF TRBV9 . TRBJ2-5 TRBD1
TGTGCCAGCAGAGTGAGCATGAACACTGAAGCTTTCTTT CASRVSMNTEAFF TRBV2 . TRBJ1-1 .
TGTGCCAGCAGTCCACAGGCTCATCAGCCCCAGCATTTT CASSPQAHQPQHF TRBV6-5 few TRBJ1-5 .
TGTGCCAGCAGCTTAGGAATCTCGGGGACAGGCTCGTCCTACGAGCAGTACTTC CASSLGISGTGSSYEQYF TRBV11-2 . TRBJ2-7 TRBD1
TGTGCCATCAGGCGTGGACAGGGGAACTATGGCTACACCTTC CAIRRGQGNYGYTF TRBV10-3 . TRBJ1-2 TRBD1
TGTGCCAGCAGTCGGACAAGGGGGTCAGAGACCCAGTACTTC CASSRTRGSETQYF TRBV6-5 . TRBJ2-5 .
TGTGCCAGCAGCTTAGTGGGGGGGGCCTACAATGAGCAGTTCTTC CASSLVGGAYNEQFF TRBV7-9 . TRBJ2-1 TRBD2
TGCGCCAGCAGCTTGAGCGGCAGTCTCTCTGGAAACACCATATATTTT CASSLSGSLSGNTIYF TRBV5-1 . TRBJ1-3 .
TGCAGCGCCGACGTGGGGACGGGTCAGCCCCAGCATTTT CSADVGTGQPQHF TRBV29-1 . TRBJ1-5 .
TGTGCCAGCAGCGTAGACGGGGGGTCCACCTACGAGCAGTACTTC CASSVDGGSTYEQYF TRBV9 . TRBJ2-7 TRBD2
TGTGCCAGCAGCTACGGCCAGGGGCGTGTGGGCAATCAGCCCCAGCATTTT CASSYGQGRVGNQPQHF TRBV7-8 . TRBJ1-5 .
TGTGCCAGCAGTTGGGACAACACTGAAGCTTTCTTT CASSWDNTEAFF TRBV7-9 . TRBJ1-1 .
TGTGCCAGCAGTTACGGGGGCAGCTTGGCGCGGGATACGCAGTATTTT CASSYGGSLARDTQYF TRBV6-5 . TRBJ2-3 .
TGCAGTGCTAGAGCGGGGTTTGAAGCTTTCTTT CSARAGFEAFF TRBV20-1 . TRBJ1-1 .
TGTGCTAGTGGTGACCCCTACGAGCAGTACTTC CASGDPYEQYF TRBV12-5 . TRBJ2-7 .
TGTGCCAGCAGCGAGAGAAGGGGGCGAGGCGAGCAGTACTTC CASSERRGRGEQYF TRBV6-5 . TRBJ2-7 TRBD1
TGTGCCAGCAGCCAATTTTCCAGACCGAATGAGCAGTTCTTC CASSQFSRPNEQFF TRBV16 . TRBJ2-1 .
TGTGCCAGCAGCCAAGATGCAAGGCGGGAGGTCAAGAATGAGCAGTTCTTC CASSQDARREVKNEQFF TRBV4-2 . TRBJ2-1 TRBD2
TGTGCCAGCAATACTGGACTAGCGGGAAATGAGCAGTTCTTC CASNTGLAGNEQFF TRBV6-5 . TRBJ2-1 TRBD2
TGTGCCAGCAGCTTACGGGTCTCCGAGCAGTACTTC CASSLRVSEQYF TRBV7-2 . TRBJ2-7 .
TGTGCCAGCAGCCCCAACCAGAGGGGGACAGCGTTATACACCGGGGAGCTGTTTTTT CASSPNQRGTALYTGELFF TRBV11-2 . TRBJ2-2 TRBD1
TGCGCCAGCAGCTTGGGGGGGCGCGAGCAGTACTTC CASSLGGREQYF TRBV5-1 few TRBJ2-7 .
TGTGCCAGCCTTAGACAGGGAAGGGACTACACCTTC CASLRQGRDYTF TRBV28 few TRBJ1-2 TRBD1
TGTGCCAGCAGCTCGGGACTAGCGGGAGAGTTTTGGGAGACCCAGTACTTC CASSSGLAGEFWETQYF TRBV7-9 . TRBJ2-5 TRBD2
TGTGCCAGCAGCTTAATGACTAGCGGGAGGAATGAGCAGTTCTTC CASSLMTSGRNEQFF TRBV5-4 . TRBJ2-1 TRBD2
TGTGCCAGCAGTTACTCGGGGGGGAACTATGGCTACACCTTC CASSYSGGNYGYTF TRBV6-5 . TRBJ1-2 .
TGTGCCAGCAGCCCAGACGGGACTAGCGGGAGGGCGGAGACCCAGTACTTC CASSPDGTSGRAETQYF TRBV4-2 . TRBJ2-5 TRBD2
TGTGCCAGTAGTATCCTAGATCAGGGGGTGCGGATAGATGGCTACACCTTC CASSILDQGVRIDGYTF TRBV19 . TRBJ1-2 TRBD1
TGTGCCAGCAGCTTAACAGGACAGGGGAACGAGCAGTACTTC CASSLTGQGNEQYF TRBV5-6 . TRBJ2-7 TRBD1
TGTGCCAGCAGCTTTGGAGTACTACACTCGTATGGCTACACCTTC CASSFGVLHSYGYTF TRBV5-6 . TRBJ1-2 .
TGTGCCAGCAGTGATGCAGGGAGCTCCTATAATTCACCCCTCCACTTT CASSDAGSSYNSPLHF TRBV25-1 few TRBJ1-6 .
TGCGCCAGCTTACACGGACAAGGCGCTGAGGCTTTCTTT CASLHGQGAEAFF TRBV10-1 . TRBJ1-1 .
TGTGCCAGCAGCTCCCCTCGGACTAGCGGGAGTAACGACGAGCAGTACTTC CASSSPRTSGSNDEQYF TRBV3-1/TRBV3-2 . TRBJ2-7 TRBD2